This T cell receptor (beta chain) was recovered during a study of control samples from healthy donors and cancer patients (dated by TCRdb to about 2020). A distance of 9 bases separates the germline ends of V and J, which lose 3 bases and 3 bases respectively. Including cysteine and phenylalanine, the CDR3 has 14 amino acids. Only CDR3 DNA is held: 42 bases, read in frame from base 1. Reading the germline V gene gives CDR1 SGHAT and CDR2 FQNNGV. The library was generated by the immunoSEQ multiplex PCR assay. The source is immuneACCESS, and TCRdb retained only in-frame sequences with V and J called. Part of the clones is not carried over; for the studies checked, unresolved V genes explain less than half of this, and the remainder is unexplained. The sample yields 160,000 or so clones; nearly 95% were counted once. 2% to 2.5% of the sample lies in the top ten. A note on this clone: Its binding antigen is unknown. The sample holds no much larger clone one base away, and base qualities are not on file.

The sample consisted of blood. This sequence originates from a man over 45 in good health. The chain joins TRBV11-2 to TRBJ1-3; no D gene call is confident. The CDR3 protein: CASSFPGVGNTIYF. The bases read TGTGCCAGCAGCTTCCCGGGAGTTGGAAACACCATATATTTT.